This T cell receptor beta chain was recovered during a study of blood T cell repertoires in COVID-19. Study summary: The United States, Italy and Spain provided the acute and convalescent COVID-19 samples. From T cells, B-cell-depleted T cells, or PBMCs came the material, which was cDNA or gDNA.

In this sample, this clone turned up a few times. Produced via immunoSEQ multiplex PCR; TCRdb's table is partial and in-frame only. This sample yields roughly 67,000 clones, of which roughly 71% are seen a single time; roughly 6.7% belongs to the top ten. This CDR3 spans 13 amino acids. Trimming took 1 base from V and 12 from J, leaving 13 bases between them. Germline CDR1 is LGHNA and CDR2 is YNFKEQ. Sequencing input: peripheral blood. This sequence was found in a woman in her forties or fifties with active or convalescent COVID-19. The gene calls are TRBV4-2 and TRBJ1-5, with D tentatively TRBD1 (5 bases). The CDR3 DNA reads as TGTGCCAGCAGCCAAGCGGGGGATGGTTTCCAGCATTTT. It codes for CASSQAGDGFQHF.